Presented here are 16 T cell receptor beta chains from one specimen sequenced in a study of T cells in Graves' hyperthyroidism and ophthalmopathy. There were TCR beta CDR3 regions amplified from RNA transcripts. A set of HTBI primers served as the primers for a first-round RT-PCR of the TCR CDR3. In TCRdb, the multiplex PCR reads were re-called with MiXCR into one record per CDR3 protein. The sample consists of approximately 640,000 distinct CDR3 sequences, about 45% of them appearing once. Material: peripheral blood or thyroid tissue (not recorded which). All receptors derive from an adult man with Graves' disease, either hyperthyroidism or ophthalmopathy (not recorded which).

As to this clonotype: No conserved phenylalanine or tryptophan ends this CDR3, so it is likely a read error. Because the CDR3's place on the DNA is in doubt, the DNA is left out and the CDR3 is given as listed by TCRdb. This chain joins TRBV19 and TRBJ1-1. Germline CDR1 reads LNHDA; CDR2 reads SQIVND (reference sequence). The CDR3 is made up of 9 amino acids, end residues included. The CDR3 loop reads CASSIDLTL.

This clonotype was observed at least ten times. The chain combines TRBV24-1 with TRBJ1-1; D is undetermined. V dropped 3 bases and J dropped 7 bases, with 5 bases sitting between them. The germline gives CDR1 KGHDR, CDR2 SFDVKD. The CDR3 totals 11 residues. The CDR3 loop is CATSDDNEAFF. CDR3 in DNA: TGTGCCACCAGTGATGACAATGAAGCTTTCTTT.

This clonotype has a handful of counts. The chain links TRBV14 to TRBJ2-7; TRBD2 might be the D (5 bases). The CDR3 has 15 residues. Trimming pared 1 base from V and 1 base from J, leaving 11 bases between. From germline, CDR1 is SGHDN and CDR2 FVKESK. This CDR3 reads CASSQAGIGSYEQYF. CDR3 nucleotide sequence: TGTGCCAGCAGCCAAGCGGGGATTGGGTCCTACGAGCAGTACTTC.

The J gene is TRBJ1-3, the V gene TRBV12-5, with a weak D call TRBD1 (6 bases). The CDR3 spans 16 residues. In germline, CDR1 is LGHNT, CDR2 FRNRAP. CDR3 in amino acids: CASSLVAGATGNTIYF. CDR3 DNA sequence: TGTGCCAGCAGTTTAGTGGCAGGGGCGACGGGAAACACCATATATTTT. Filled out from reference TRBV12-5 and TRBJ1-3, the complete variable domain reads DARVTQTPRHKVTEMGQEVTMRCQPILGHNTVFWYRQTMMQGLELLAYFRNRAPLDDSGMPKDRFSAEMPDATLATLKIQPSEPRDSAVYFCASSLVAGATGNTIYFGEGSWLTVV.

This clonotype was detected a few times. The J gene is TRBJ2-2, the V gene TRBV29-1; maybe TRBD1 (6 bases). The CDR3 is 13 amino acids. V was shortened by 4 bases and J by 4 bases, with 10 bases between the two germline ends. Germline V lookup: CDR1 SQVTM, CDR2 ANQGSEA. CDR3 in DNA: TGCAGCGTTGTAAGGGGGAGCACCGGGGAGCTGTTTTTT. Translation gives CSVVRGSTGELFF.

Ten or more counts support this clonotype. The V and J genes are TRBV7-2 and TRBJ1-6, with TRBD1 matching 11 bases. Germline values: CDR1 SGHTA, CDR2 FQGNSA. This CDR3 has 16 amino acids. Unmatched junction bases numbered 8, after V lost 5 bases and J lost 8 bases. The CDR3 protein is CASSEGQGAGDSPLHF. The CDR3 coding sequence is TGTGCCAGCAGCGAAGGACAGGGGGCAGGCGATTCACCCCTCCACTTT.

The chain carries TRBV19 and TRBJ1-4; D remains unclear. The CDR3 runs 15 residues. Per the germline V gene, CDR1 is LNHDA and CDR2 is SQIVND (reference sequence). Trimming stripped 5 bases from V and 6 bases from J, with 16 bases between. The CDR3 spells CASSPPRREYEKLFF. The CDR3 coding sequence is TGTGCCAGTAGTCCACCAAGGAGGGAGTATGAAAAACTGTTTTTT.

The chain recombines TRBV29-1 with TRBJ1-5; D unresolved. The CDR3 extends over 11 amino acids. Germline lookup yields CDR1 SQVTM and CDR2 ANQGSEA. The CDR3 is CSFGSRQPQHF. The CDR3 nucleotides are TGCAGTTTCGGTAGCCGGCAGCCCCAGCATTTT.

This chain connects TRBV20-1 to TRBJ1-1; D unclear. Germline loops: CDR1 DFQATT, CDR2 SNEGSKA (reference sequence). This CDR3 is 16 amino acids long. Trimming took 6 bases from V and 1 from J, leaving 21 bases between them. CDR3 in amino acids: CSAENPVMDRNTEAFF. The CDR3 DNA sequence: TGCAGTGCGGAGAATCCCGTGATGGATAGGAACACTGAAGCTTTCTTT.

The genes are TRBV7-9 and TRBJ2-5; 7 bases align to TRBD1. V shed 5 bases and J 3 bases; nucleotides not matched to a gene: 9. There are 15 residues in the CDR3. The germline V gene has CDR1 SEHNR and CDR2 FQNEAQ (reference sequence). The CDR3 is CASSPTGQNKETQYF. The CDR3 DNA sequence: TGTGCCAGCAGCCCGACGGGACAGAACAAAGAGACCCAGTACTTC. Complete variable domain (other parts from reference TRBV7-9 and TRBJ2-5): DTGVSQNPRHKITKRGQNVTFRCDPISEHNRLYWYRQTLGQGPEFLTYFQNEAQLEKSRLLSDRFSAERPKGSFSTLEIQRTEQGDSAMYLCASSPTGQNKETQYFGPGTRLLVL.

This clonotype appeared once. At one end the junction does not follow the germline gene, possibly because of a read error. The rearrangement links TRBV7-2 to TRBJ2-2; 9 bases fit TRBD1. The V gene's germline CDR1 is SGHTA and CDR2 FQGNSA. The CDR3 spans 15 residues. The CDR3 nucleotides are TGTGCCAGCAGCGGGACAGGGAGGAACACCGGGGAGCTGATTTTT. Protein product: CASSGTGRNTGELIF.

The chain uses TRBV20-1 and TRBJ1-1; D call uncertain. Germline V CDR1 and CDR2: DFQATT, SNEGSKA (reference sequence). The V end lost 0 bases, the J end lost 4 bases, and 18 bases lay between the germline ends. The CDR3 is 16 amino acids. CDR3 sequence reads: CSARDGGRLPGTEAFF. CDR3 coding DNA: TGCAGTGCTAGAGATGGTGGACGTCTCCCGGGCACTGAAGCTTTCTTT.

The chain has TRBV15 and TRBJ1-1, with D possibly TRBD1 on 6 matching bases. This CDR3 is 15 amino acids long. V was cut by 3 bases and J by 4 bases, with 15 bases left in between. In germline, CDR1 is LNHNV, CDR2 YYDKDF (reference sequence). The CDR3 coding sequence is TGTGCCACCAGCAGCTTGCGGGGGCAGACCACTGAAGCTTTCTTT. The encoded protein is CATSSLRGQTTEAFF. The complete variable domain, with remaining parts taken from reference TRBV15 and TRBJ1-1, reads DAMVIQNPRYQVTQFGKPVTLSCSQTLNHNVMYWYQQKSSQAPKLLFHYYDKDFNNEADTPDNFQSRRPNTSFCFLDIRSPGLGDTAMYLCATSSLRGQTTEAFFGQGTRLTVV.

V gene TRBV24-1 combines with J gene TRBJ1-2; D uncertain. This CDR3 has 13 amino acids. V lost 5 bases to trimming and J lost 8 bases, with 14 bases between them. CDR1 and CDR2 (germline): KGHDR, SFDVKD. CDR3 DNA sequence: TGTGCCACCAGTGGGTCAGCACAAGGCGGCTACACCTTC. Translation: CATSGSAQGGYTF.

The sample holds many counts of this clonotype. The chain has TRBV12-3 or TRBV12-4 and TRBJ2-5; a weak D match, TRBD2 (5 bases). The V gene lost 5 bases and the J gene lost 3 bases, with 13 bases spanning the gap. This CDR3 has 14 residues. CDR3 in amino acids: CASSLRRVKETQYF. In nucleotides, the CDR3 is TGTGCCAGCAGTCTACGGCGGGTGAAAGAGACCCAGTACTTC.

This clonotype was counted many times. This rearrangement joins TRBV7-3 to TRBJ2-7; tentative D call: TRBD2 (5 bases). The V gene lost 5 bases and the J gene lost 7 bases, with 18 bases spanning the gap. The germline gives CDR1 SGHTA, CDR2 FQGTGA. This CDR3 has 14 residues. CDR3 region: CASSPSGLPGEQYF. The CDR3 DNA follows: TGTGCCAGCAGCCCCTCGGGCCTCCCGGGGGAGCAGTACTTC.